One sample yielded the 18 T cell receptor beta chains listed below, sequenced in a study of blood T cell repertoires in COVID-19. Some clones are missing from TCRdb's copy, which holds only in-frame ones; the method was immunoSEQ multiplex PCR. The sample has about 230,000 clones, more than 75% seen once. The sample consisted of peripheral blood. The receptors stem from a man aged 50 or older with COVID-19, enrolled during active disease.

This rearrangement joins TRBV18 to TRBJ1-1, with D unclear. CDR1 is KGHSH, CDR2 LQKENI, per germline. Trimming cost V 5 bases and J 0 bases, with 13 bases left between them. The CDR3 has 15 amino acids. CDR3 loop: CASSTLSDMNTEAFF. CDR3 in DNA: TGTGCCAGCTCAACGCTCAGTGACATGAACACTGAAGCTTTCTTT.

The chain couples TRBV7-6 to TRBJ2-3; 8 positions match TRBD2. The CDR3 is 18 amino acids. Germline-derived CDR1 and CDR2 are SGHVS and FNYEAQ. J gave up 0 bases and V 1 base, and 9 bases lay outside the gene matches. The CDR3 sequence: CASSLGAGGTSSTDTQYF. CDR3 in DNA: TGTGCCAGCAGCTTAGGGGCGGGGGGAACCTCTAGCACAGATACGCAGTATTTT.

The V call is TRBV19, the J call TRBJ1-1; 7 bases align to TRBD1. This CDR3 is 14 amino acids long. Germline CDR1 LNHDA, CDR2 SQIVND (reference sequence). J gave up 3 bases and V 5 bases, and 6 bases lay outside the gene matches. The CDR3 region has the DNA TGTGCCAGTAGTTTGGGACAGAAATACACTGAAGCTTTCTTT. Its protein is CASSLGQKYTEAFF.

V and J are TRBV10-1 and TRBJ1-2, with a weak D call TRBD1 (6 bases). V shed 9 bases and J shed 5 bases, with 19 bases lying between them. Germline CDR1 WNHNN, CDR2 SYGVQD (reference sequence). The CDR3 runs to 14 residues. The CDR3 spells CASITGPPWYGYTF. In nucleotides, the CDR3 is TGCGCCAGTATAACAGGGCCTCCTTGGTATGGCTACACCTTC.

This sequence joins TRBV10-1 and TRBJ1-2, with TRBD1 matching 7 bases. The CDR3 length is 13 residues. Germline CDR1 reads WNHNN; CDR2 reads SYGVQD (reference sequence). After removal of 5 bases from V and 4 bases from J, the junction contained 4 bases not matched to a gene. The CDR3 sequence: CASSQTGCYGYTF. The CDR3 DNA reads TGCGCCAGCAGTCAGACAGGGTGCTATGGCTACACCTTC.

The rearrangement uses TRBV28 and TRBJ2-5, with D hard to call. Trimming removed 3 bases at V and 5 bases at J, with 16 bases between. The CDR3 runs to 15 residues. Germline V CDR1 and CDR2: MDHEN, SYDVKM. CDR3: CASSLATSRAETQYF. For the CDR3, the DNA is TGTGCCAGCAGTTTGGCCACCTCGAGAGCGGAGACCCAGTACTTC.

This chain links TRBV4-2 with TRBJ2-7, with a tentative D call TRBD1 (5 bases). With 0 bases removed from V and 0 bases from J, the gap between germline ends came to 18 bases. CDR3 length: 18 residues. CDR1 is LGHNA and CDR2 is YNFKEQ in the germline V gene. The CDR3 here is CASSQDLVTAYSSYEQYF. CDR3 sequence (DNA): TGTGCCAGCAGCCAAGACTTGGTGACAGCATATAGCTCCTACGAGCAGTACTTC.

J is TRBJ2-1 and V is TRBV3-1 (or the pseudogene TRBV3-2), with TRBD2 as a possible D gene (6 bases). Germline V gene data show CDR1 as LGHDT and CDR2 as YNNKEL (reference sequence). V gave up 7 bases and J gave up 3 bases, with 13 bases separating them. The CDR3 consists of 14 residues. The CDR3 is CASTSGGFYNEQFF. CDR3 nucleotide sequence: TGTGCCAGCACCTCTGGAGGGTTCTACAATGAGCAGTTCTTC.

This sequence joins TRBV6-5 and TRBJ2-7; maybe TRBD1 (5 bases). The CDR3 contains 13 residues. Germline loops: CDR1 MNHEY, CDR2 SVGAGI. Trimming shortened V by 7 bases and J by 0 bases, and 10 bases separated the two germline ends. The CDR3 nucleotides are TGTGCCAGCACAGGGAAGGACTCCTACGAGCAGTACTTC. Its protein is CASTGKDSYEQYF.

The chain links TRBV11-2 to TRBJ2-7, with TRBD2 matching over 7 bases. The CDR3 covers 19 residues. After removal of 1 base from V and 5 bases from J, the junction contained 20 bases not matched to a gene. Germline lookup yields CDR1 SGHAT and CDR2 FQNNGV. CDR3 region: CASSLVGRGPGPLGDEQYF. In DNA, the CDR3 is TGTGCCAGCAGCTTAGTTGGGAGGGGCCCGGGCCCGCTAGGGGACGAGCAGTACTTC.

The chain uses TRBV7-9 and TRBJ2-3; 8 bases fit TRBD1. From germline, CDR1 is SEHNR and CDR2 FQNEAQ (reference sequence). The V segment lost 1 base and the J segment 3 bases; nucleotides outside the gene matches: 3. This CDR3 spans 15 amino acids. The CDR3 nucleotides are TGTGCCAGCAGCTTAGTCCAGGGGGCTACAGATACGCAGTATTTT. It translates to CASSLVQGATDTQYF.

The V call is TRBV5-1, the J call TRBJ2-5, with D hard to call. V was clipped by 0 bases and J by 1 base, with 7 bases between them. Germline CDR1 SGHRS, CDR2 YFSETQ. CDR3 length equals 14 residues. The CDR3 protein is CASSLEAAQETQYF. The CDR3 coding sequence is TGCGCCAGCAGCTTGGAGGCGGCCCAAGAGACCCAGTACTTC.

This chain connects TRBV2 to TRBJ2-7, with 10 positions matching TRBD2. This CDR3 comprises 13 residues. With 6 bases clipped from V and 6 bases from J, the junction kept 5 bases outside the gene matches. CDR1 and CDR2 from the germline V gene are SNHLY and FYNNEI. The CDR3 region is CASRGLARGEQYF. The CDR3 nucleotides are TGTGCCAGCAGGGGACTAGCGAGAGGCGAGCAGTACTTC. The full variable domain, in which reference TRBV2 and TRBJ2-7 provide the parts outside the CDR3, is EPEVTQTPSHQVTQMGQEVILRCVPISNHLYFYWYRQILGQKVEFLVSFYNNEISEKSEIFDDQFSVERPDGSNFTLKIRSTKLEDSAMYFCASRGLARGEQYFGPGTRLTVT.

Only one count was recorded for this clone. V is TRBV19 and J is TRBJ1-6; D gene uncertain. The CDR3 has 14 amino acids. Trimming shortened V by 2 bases and J by 5 bases, and 7 bases separated the two germline ends. Germline V gives CDR1 LNHDA, CDR2 SQIVND (reference sequence). CDR3 protein: CASSITPNNSPLHF. CDR3 sequence (DNA): TGTGCCAGTAGTATAACACCGAATAATTCACCCCTCCACTTT.

Written as DNA, the CDR3 is TGTGCCAGCAGCTTCGTCAACACGAACACCGGGGAGCTGTTTTTT. Translation gives CASSFVNTNTGELFF. This chain uses TRBV11-3 with TRBJ2-2; D unresolved. V shed 3 bases and J shed 0 bases, with 8 bases lying between them. Per the germline V gene, CDR1 is SGHNT and CDR2 is YENEEA. The CDR3 totals 15 residues.

This clone was seen more than once but under ten times. The rearrangement uses TRBV2 and TRBJ1-1; D call uncertain. The V end was cut by 4 bases, the J end by 11 bases, with 11 bases between. CDR3 size: 11 residues. The germline CDR1 and CDR2 sequences are SNHLY and FYNNEI. CDR3: CASSVDRRAFF. The CDR3 nucleotides are TGTGCCAGCAGTGTCGACCGGAGGGCTTTCTTT.

The J gene is TRBJ2-5, the V gene TRBV15, with a tentative D call TRBD2 (5 bases). CDR1 and CDR2 from the germline V gene are LNHNV and YYDKDF (reference sequence). The CDR3 runs 15 residues. V was clipped by 6 bases and J by 0 bases, with 14 bases between them. The CDR3 DNA reads as TGTGCCACCAGAACCCGGGGAGAGCACCAAGAGACCCAGTACTTC. Its translation: CATRTRGEHQETQYF.

The gene calls are TRBV2 and TRBJ2-2; 7 bases are shared with TRBD1. The CDR3 is 15 residues long. The ends lost 7 bases at V and 0 bases at J; junction bases unmatched: 5. Looked up from germline, CDR1 is SNHLY and CDR2 is FYNNEI. CDR3 amino acids: CASKRDSANTGELFF. CDR3 in DNA: TGTGCCAGCAAGAGGGACAGCGCGAACACCGGGGAGCTGTTTTTT.